This is a list of T cell receptor beta chains from one sample in a study of read filtering for tumor transcriptome and immune sequencing. From the reads, TCRdb called clonotypes with MiXCR, one entry per CDR3 protein. The sample holds 85,000 or so distinct CDR3 sequences; 10% to 15% are singletons and the top ten take under 15%. Sequenced material: a population of CD138-negative cells sorted from bone marrow. The receptors were gathered from a donor at least 40 years old with multiple myeloma. CDR3s include the opening cysteine and the closing phenylalanine or tryptophan. A D gene is named only where the DNA matches it firmly. Size is omitted from some rows. Given values are once, few, many or a class for expanded clones.

>TRBV4-1|TRBJ2-1|many|-
TGCGCCTCCTCCCGGCTTCACAATGAGCAGTTCTTC
CASSRLHNEQFF
>TRBV7-9|TRBJ1-1|many|TRBD1
TGTGCCAGCAGCACAGGGGTTACTGAAGCTTTCTTT
CASSTGVTEAFF
>TRBV29-1|TRBJ2-1|many|TRBD2
TGCAGCGTTGAAGGGTTGGCTTCCGGGACTAGCGGGAGGGAGACCTACAATGAGCAGTTCTTC
CSVEGLASGTSGRETYNEQFF
>TRBV9|TRBJ2-2|-|TRBD2
TGTGCCAGCAGCGTAGAGAGACTAGCGCGGGCCGGGGAGCTGTTTTTT
CASSVERLARAGELFF
>TRBV10-2|TRBJ1-1|many|-
TGCGCCAGCAGTGGCGTCACTGAAGCTTTCTTT
CASSGVTEAFF
>TRBV19|TRBJ2-2|-|-
TGTGCCAGTAGTATGGAAGGGCAGGGGAACACCGGGGAGCTGTTTTTT
CASSMEGQGNTGELFF
>TRBV6-2/TRBV6-3|TRBJ1-1|many|-
TGTGCCAGCAGTTTCCCGACCGCCCTGAACACTGAAGCTTTCTTT
CASSFPTALNTEAFF
>TRBV7-3|TRBJ2-3|many|-
TGTGCCAGCAGCTTGACCGGGACTCGCAGCACAGATACGCAGTATTTT
CASSLTGTRSTDTQYF
>TRBV21-1|TRBJ2-1|many|-
TGTGCCAGCACCGACAGGTTAGGTACCTACAATGAGCAGTTCTTC
CASTDRLGTYNEQFF
>TRBV20-1|TRBJ2-3|many|TRBD2
TGCAGTGCTAGAGTCCCTAGCGGGCTGCAGTATTTT
CSARVPSGLQYF
>TRBV2|TRBJ2-1|many|-
TGTGCCAGCACTCCCCAATCGGGCTCCTACAATGAGCAGTTCTTC
CASTPQSGSYNEQFF
>TRBV25-1|TRBJ2-7|-|-
TGTGCCAGCAGTTTTCCCACCGTCAATGGGGGCGCCTACGAGCAGTACTTC
CASSFPTVNGGAYEQYF
>TRBV19|TRBJ1-2|few|-
TGTGCCAGTAGTCCGTGGGGAAATGGCTACACCTTC
CASSPWGNGYTF
>TRBV18|TRBJ1-4|few|TRBD1
TGTGCCAGCTCACCCGGACAGGGGGCCAATGAAAAACTGTTTTTT
CASSPGQGANEKLFF
>TRBV2|TRBJ2-2|-|-
TGTGCCAGCAAGCTGGTAGCAGCGAACACCGGGGAGCTGTTTTTT
CASKLVAANTGELFF
>TRBV7-2|TRBJ2-2|many|-
TGTGCCAGCAGCTACCGGACGGGCACCGGGGAGCTGTTTTTT
CASSYRTGTGELFF
>TRBV7-8|TRBJ2-3|many|TRBD2
TGTGCCAGCGGAAGGACTAGCGGGAGCGATACGCAGTATTTT
CASGRTSGSDTQYF
>TRBV5-1|TRBJ1-4|-|-
TGCGCCAGCAGCTCGATTGGGACCCGGGATGAAAAACTGTTTTTT
CASSSIGTRDEKLFF
>TRBV25-1|TRBJ2-7|few|-
TGTGCCAGTAGGGGGGTCTACGAGCAGTACTTC
CASRGVYEQYF
>TRBV20-1|TRBJ2-1|many|TRBD2
TGCAGTGCTGGAGCGGGAGGGGATTACAATGAGCAGTTCTTC
CSAGAGGDYNEQFF
>TRBV28|TRBJ2-3|many|-
TGTGCCAGCAGTTGGACAGATACGCAGTATTTT
CASSWTDTQYF
>TRBV6-1|TRBJ2-6|-|-
TGTGCCAGCAGTAGCTTTCAGTCTTCTGGGGCCAACGTCCTGACTTTC
CASSSFQSSGANVLTF
>TRBV12-3/TRBV12-4|TRBJ2-3|-|TRBD2
TGTGCCAGCACCGTGGGAGGGCTGGGCAGCACAGATACGCAGTATTTT
CASTVGGLGSTDTQYF
>TRBV24-1|TRBJ2-1|many|-
TGTGCCACCAGTGATTTGGCAGGGCTCAATGAGCAGTTCTTC
CATSDLAGLNEQFF
>TRBV10-3|TRBJ2-1|many|TRBD2
TGTGCCATCAGTGCGAGCGGGAGTTCAGGGTATGAGCAGTTCTTC
CAISASGSSGYEQFF
>TRBV2|TRBJ2-1|-|TRBD2
TGTGTCAGCAGCACGACTGCAGCGGGAGGCCAGAATGAGCAGTTCTTC
CVSSTTAAGGQNEQFF
>TRBV2|TRBJ2-2|many|-
TGTGCCAGCAGTACCCCCTCTAGCGACACGAACACCGGGGAGCTGTTTTTT
CASSTPSSDTNTGELFF
>TRBV6-2/TRBV6-3|TRBJ2-7|many|-
TGTGCCAGCAGTTACGCCGATAGCGGAACCTACGAGCAGTACTTC
CASSYADSGTYEQYF
>TRBV4-1|TRBJ2-5|many|TRBD2
TGCGCCAGCAGCCGCGGGACTAGCGGAGACCTGGGTGAGACCCAGTACTTC
CASSRGTSGDLGETQYF
>TRBV12-3/TRBV12-4|TRBJ1-5|many|-
TGTGCCAGCAGTCGGGTGGGGCCGGGCAATCAGCCCCAGCATTTT
CASSRVGPGNQPQHF
>TRBV3-1|TRBJ2-7|once|-
TGTGCCAGCAGCCCTCGACGACAGGAGGGCGAGCAGTACTTC
CASSPRRQEGEQYF
>TRBV12-3/TRBV12-4|TRBJ2-7|-|TRBD1
TGTGCCAGCAGCCCCCCTCAGGGGGACGAGCAGTACTTC
CASSPPQGDEQYF
>TRBV6-1|TRBJ2-5|many|-
TGTGCCAGCAGCGGGACACTCCAAGGGACCCAGTACTTC
CASSGTLQGTQYF
>TRBV28|TRBJ1-1|many|-
TGTGCCAGCAGTGGGAACACTGAAGCTTTCTTT
CASSGNTEAFF
>TRBV5-6|TRBJ1-3|many|-
TGTGCCAGCAGCTCCCCGGGCCTTGGGAACACCATATATTTT
CASSSPGLGNTIYF
>TRBV20-1|TRBJ2-1|many|-
TGCAGTGCTAGAGTGGGGCTCTCGGGCTACAATGAGCAGTTCTTC
CSARVGLSGYNEQFF
>TRBV10-2|TRBJ2-5|-|-
TGCGCCAGCAAGAACAGGGGGGGACTAGTATCGGAGACCCAGTACTTC
CASKNRGGLVSETQYF
>TRBV19|TRBJ1-4|many|TRBD1
TGTGCCAGCAGGGACAGCCCTGAAAAACTGTTTTTT
CASRDSPEKLFF
>TRBV20-1|TRBJ2-1|many|TRBD2
TGCAGTGCTAGAGCCATTACTAGCGGGAGTCCGGCTGAGCAGTTCTTC
CSARAITSGSPAEQFF
>TRBV29-1|TRBJ2-1|many|-
TGCAGCGTTGAGGTTCGAGACAATGAGCAGTTCTTC
CSVEVRDNEQFF
>TRBV12-3/TRBV12-4|TRBJ2-2|many|TRBD2
TGTGCCAGCAGTTTAGCGACGGCTAGCGGGAGCACCGCCACCGGGGAGCTGTTTTTT
CASSLATASGSTATGELFF
>TRBV2|TRBJ2-5|many|-
TGTGCCAGCAGTGCTGAAATCCAAGAGACCCAGTACTTC
CASSAEIQETQYF
>TRBV12-3/TRBV12-4|TRBJ2-1|many|-
TGTGCCAGCAGTTTGCGTCTAGCCCTTTACAATGAGCAGTTCTTC
CASSLRLALYNEQFF
>TRBV19|TRBJ1-2|many|-
TGTGCCAGTAGCCCCGGAGGGGTCCCCTATGGCTACACCTTC
CASSPGGVPYGYTF
>TRBV5-5|TRBJ2-6|many|-
TGTGCCAGCAGCTTATCAACGCCCTCTGGGGCCAACGTCCTGACTTTC
CASSLSTPSGANVLTF
>TRBV20-1|TRBJ2-5|many|-
TGCAGTGCTTGGGGGGAGACCCAGTACTTC
CSAWGETQYF
>TRBV15|TRBJ2-5|many|TRBD1
TGTGCCACCAGCAGAGCACTAGGGGACAGGGGGCGTGAGACCCAGTACTTC
CATSRALGDRGRETQYF
>TRBV3-1|TRBJ2-2|many|TRBD1
TGTGCCAGCAGGCGACAGGGGTCGAACACCGGGGAGCTGTTTTTT
CASRRQGSNTGELFF
>TRBV7-8|TRBJ2-2|many|-
TGTGCCAGCAGCTTCGGGCAGGCCTCCGGGGAGCTGTTTTTT
CASSFGQASGELFF
>TRBV29-1|TRBJ2-7|many|TRBD1
TGCAGCGTTACACAAGCCCGCCAGGGGGACGAGCAGTACTTC
CSVTQARQGDEQYF
>TRBV5-1|TRBJ2-7|many|TRBD2
TGCGCCAGCAGCTTGGTAAGCGGGAGGGCCTCCTACGAGCAGTACTTC
CASSLVSGRASYEQYF
>TRBV3-1|TRBJ1-1|many|TRBD1
TGTGCCAGCAGCCTACAGGGGCCGAACACTGAAGCTTTCTTT
CASSLQGPNTEAFF